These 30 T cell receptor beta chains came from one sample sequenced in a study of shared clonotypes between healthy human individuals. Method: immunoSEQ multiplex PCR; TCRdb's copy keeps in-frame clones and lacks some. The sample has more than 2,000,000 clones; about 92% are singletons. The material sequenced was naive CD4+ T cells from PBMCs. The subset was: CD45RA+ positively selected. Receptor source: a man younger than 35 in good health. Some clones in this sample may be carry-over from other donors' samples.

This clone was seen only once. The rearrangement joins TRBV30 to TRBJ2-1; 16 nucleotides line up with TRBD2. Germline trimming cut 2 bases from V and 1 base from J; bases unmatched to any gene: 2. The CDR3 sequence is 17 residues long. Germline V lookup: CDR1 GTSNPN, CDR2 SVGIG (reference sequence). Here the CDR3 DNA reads TGTGCCTGGAGTCTGGGACTAGCGGGAGGGTCCTACAATGAGCAGTTCTTC. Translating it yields CAWSLGLAGGSYNEQFF.

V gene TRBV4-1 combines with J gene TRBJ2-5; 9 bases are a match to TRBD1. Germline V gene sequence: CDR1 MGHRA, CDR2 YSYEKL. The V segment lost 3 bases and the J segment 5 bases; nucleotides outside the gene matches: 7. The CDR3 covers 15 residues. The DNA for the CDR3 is TGCGCCAGCAGCCAGCCTGGGACAGGGAGCGAGACCCAGTACTTC. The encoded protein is CASSQPGTGSETQYF.

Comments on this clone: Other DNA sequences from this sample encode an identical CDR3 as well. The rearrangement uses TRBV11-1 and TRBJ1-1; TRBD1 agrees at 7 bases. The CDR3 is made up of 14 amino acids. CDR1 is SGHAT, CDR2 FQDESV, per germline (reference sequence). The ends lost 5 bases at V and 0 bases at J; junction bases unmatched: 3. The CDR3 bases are TGTGCCAGCAGCCTACAGGGGATGAACACTGAAGCTTTCTTT. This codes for CASSLQGMNTEAFF.

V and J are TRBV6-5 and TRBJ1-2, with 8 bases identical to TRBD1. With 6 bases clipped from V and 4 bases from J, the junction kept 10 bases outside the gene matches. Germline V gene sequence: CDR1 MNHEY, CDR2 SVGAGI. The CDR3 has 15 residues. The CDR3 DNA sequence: TGTGCCAGCAGAAGACAGGGGTCGAGTGGCTATGGCTACACCTTC. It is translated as CASRRQGSSGYGYTF.

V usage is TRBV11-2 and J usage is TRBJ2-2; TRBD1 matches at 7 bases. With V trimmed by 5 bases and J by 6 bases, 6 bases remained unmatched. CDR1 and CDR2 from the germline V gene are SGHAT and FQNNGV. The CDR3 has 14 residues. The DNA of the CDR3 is TGTGCCAGCAGCAGGCCCGGACAGGCCGGGGAGCTGTTTTTT. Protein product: CASSRPGQAGELFF.

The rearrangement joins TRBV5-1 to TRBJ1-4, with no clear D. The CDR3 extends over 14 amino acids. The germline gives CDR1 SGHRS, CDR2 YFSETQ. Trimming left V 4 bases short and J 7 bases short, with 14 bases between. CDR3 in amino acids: CASSPYDGVEKLFF. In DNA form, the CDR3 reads TGCGCCAGCAGCCCTTACGACGGTGTTGAAAAACTGTTTTTT.

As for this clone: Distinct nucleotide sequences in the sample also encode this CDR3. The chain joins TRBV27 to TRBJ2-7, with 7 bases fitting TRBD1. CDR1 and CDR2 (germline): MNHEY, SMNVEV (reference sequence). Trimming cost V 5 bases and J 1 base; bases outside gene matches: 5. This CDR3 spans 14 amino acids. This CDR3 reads CASSPGTVSYEQYF. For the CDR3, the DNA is TGTGCCAGCAGTCCAGGGACAGTTTCCTACGAGCAGTACTTC.

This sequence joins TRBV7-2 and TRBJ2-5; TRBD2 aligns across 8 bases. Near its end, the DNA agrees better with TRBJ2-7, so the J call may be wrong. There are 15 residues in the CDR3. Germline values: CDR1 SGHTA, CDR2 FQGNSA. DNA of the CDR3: TGTGCCAGCAGCTTAGAACGGGAGGGCTGGTACGAGCAGTACTTC. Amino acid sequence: CASSLEREGWYEQYF.

Here the CDR3 DNA reads TGCAGCGTTGAAGGGCTAGCGGGAGTGGTAGATACGCAGTATTTT. It translates to CSVEGLAGVVDTQYF. The chain links TRBV29-1 to TRBJ2-3; TRBD2 matches at 10 bases. Trimming cost V 1 base and J 5 bases; bases outside gene matches: 6. The CDR3 loop spans 15 amino acids. Germline values: CDR1 SQVTM, CDR2 ANQGSEA.

The CDR3 DNA reads as TGTGCCAGCAGCCGAACCCCCCGACGGGAGTTACCTTACAATGAGCAGTTCTTC. It is translated as CASSRTPRRELPYNEQFF. The genes are TRBV4-2 and TRBJ2-1; weak D call: TRBD2 (6 bases). The V end lost 4 bases, the J end lost 4 bases, and 23 bases lay between the germline ends. CDR3 length equals 18 residues. Germline lookup yields CDR1 LGHNA and CDR2 YNFKEQ.

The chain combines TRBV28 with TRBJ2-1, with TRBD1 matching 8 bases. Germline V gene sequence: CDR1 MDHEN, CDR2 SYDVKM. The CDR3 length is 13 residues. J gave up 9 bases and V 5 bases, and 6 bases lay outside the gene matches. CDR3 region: CASSIGTGREQFF. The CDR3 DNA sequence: TGTGCCAGCAGTATAGGGACAGGTCGTGAGCAGTTCTTC.

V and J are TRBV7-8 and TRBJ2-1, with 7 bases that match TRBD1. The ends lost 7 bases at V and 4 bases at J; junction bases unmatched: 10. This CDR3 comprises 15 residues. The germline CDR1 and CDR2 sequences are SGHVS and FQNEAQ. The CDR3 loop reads CASIEGGAGYNEQFF. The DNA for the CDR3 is TGTGCCAGCATAGAAGGGGGCGCAGGTTACAATGAGCAGTTCTTC.

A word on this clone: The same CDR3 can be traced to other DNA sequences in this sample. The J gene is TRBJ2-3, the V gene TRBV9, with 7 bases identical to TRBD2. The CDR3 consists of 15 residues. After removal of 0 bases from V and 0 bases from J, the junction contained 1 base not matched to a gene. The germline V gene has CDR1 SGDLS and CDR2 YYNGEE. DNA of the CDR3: TGTGCCAGCAGCGTAGTGGGGGGGAGCACAGATACGCAGTATTTT. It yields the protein CASSVVGGSTDTQYF.

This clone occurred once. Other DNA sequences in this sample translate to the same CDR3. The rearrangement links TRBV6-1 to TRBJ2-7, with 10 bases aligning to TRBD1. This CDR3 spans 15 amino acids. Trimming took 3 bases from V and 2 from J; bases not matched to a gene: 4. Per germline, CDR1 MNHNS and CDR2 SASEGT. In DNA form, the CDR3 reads TGTGCCAGCAGTGATCCCGGACAGGGGGCCTACGAGCAGTACTTC. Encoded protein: CASSDPGQGAYEQYF.

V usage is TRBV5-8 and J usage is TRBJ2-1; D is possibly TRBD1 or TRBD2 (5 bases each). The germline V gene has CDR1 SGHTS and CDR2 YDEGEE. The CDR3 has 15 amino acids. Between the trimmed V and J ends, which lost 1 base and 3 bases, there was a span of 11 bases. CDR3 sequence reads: CASSLWGSDYNEQFF. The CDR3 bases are TGTGCCAGCAGCTTGTGGGGGAGTGACTACAATGAGCAGTTCTTC.

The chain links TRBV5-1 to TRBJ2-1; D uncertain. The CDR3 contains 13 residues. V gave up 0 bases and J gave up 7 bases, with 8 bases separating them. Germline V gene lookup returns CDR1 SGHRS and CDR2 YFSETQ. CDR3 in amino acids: CASSLGTENEQFF. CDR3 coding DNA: TGCGCCAGCAGCTTGGGAACAGAGAATGAGCAGTTCTTC.

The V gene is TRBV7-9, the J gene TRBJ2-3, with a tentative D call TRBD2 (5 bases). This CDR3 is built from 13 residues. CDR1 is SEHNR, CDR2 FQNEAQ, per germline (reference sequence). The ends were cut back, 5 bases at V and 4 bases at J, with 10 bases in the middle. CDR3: CASSRTSPDTQYF. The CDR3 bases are TGTGCCAGCAGCCGCACTAGTCCAGATACGCAGTATTTT. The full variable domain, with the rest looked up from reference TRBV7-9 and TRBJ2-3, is DTGVSQNPRHKITKRGQNVTFRCDPISEHNRLYWYRQTLGQGPEFLTYFQNEAQLEKSRLLSDRFSAERPKGSFSTLEIQRTEQGDSAMYLCASSRTSPDTQYFGPGTRLTVL.

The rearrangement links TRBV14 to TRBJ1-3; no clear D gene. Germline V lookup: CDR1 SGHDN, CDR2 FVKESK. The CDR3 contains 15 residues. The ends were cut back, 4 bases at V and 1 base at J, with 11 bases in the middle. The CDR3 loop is CASSPDARSGNTIYF. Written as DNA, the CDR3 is TGTGCCAGCAGCCCAGACGCCAGGTCTGGAAACACCATATATTTT.

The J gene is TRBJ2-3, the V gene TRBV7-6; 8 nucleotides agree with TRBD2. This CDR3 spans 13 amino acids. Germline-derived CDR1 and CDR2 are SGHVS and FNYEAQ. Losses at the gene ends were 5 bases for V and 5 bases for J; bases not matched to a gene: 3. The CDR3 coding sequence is TGTGCCAGCAGCATGACTAGCGTAGATACGCAGTATTTT. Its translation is CASSMTSVDTQYF.

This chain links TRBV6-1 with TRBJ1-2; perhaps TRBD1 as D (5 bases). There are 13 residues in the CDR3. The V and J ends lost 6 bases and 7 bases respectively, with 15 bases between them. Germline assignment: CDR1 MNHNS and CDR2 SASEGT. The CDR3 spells CASSEGIVGGYTF. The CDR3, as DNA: TGTGCCAGCAGCGAGGGGATTGTGGGTGGCTACACCTTC.

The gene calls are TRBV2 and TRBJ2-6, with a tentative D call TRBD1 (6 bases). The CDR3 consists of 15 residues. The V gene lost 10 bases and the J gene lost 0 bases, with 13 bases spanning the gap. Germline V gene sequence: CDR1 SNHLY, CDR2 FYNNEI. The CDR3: CAIPQGSSGANVLTF. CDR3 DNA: TGTGCCATTCCGCAGGGGAGCTCTGGGGCCAACGTCCTGACTTTC.

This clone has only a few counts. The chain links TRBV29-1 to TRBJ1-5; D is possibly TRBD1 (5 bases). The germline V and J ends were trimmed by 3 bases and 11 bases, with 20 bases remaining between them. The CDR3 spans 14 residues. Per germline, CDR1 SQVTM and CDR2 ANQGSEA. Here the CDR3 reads CSVEGGESGRSQHF. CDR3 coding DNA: TGCAGCGTTGAGGGAGGGGAATCGGGACGGTCCCAGCATTTT.

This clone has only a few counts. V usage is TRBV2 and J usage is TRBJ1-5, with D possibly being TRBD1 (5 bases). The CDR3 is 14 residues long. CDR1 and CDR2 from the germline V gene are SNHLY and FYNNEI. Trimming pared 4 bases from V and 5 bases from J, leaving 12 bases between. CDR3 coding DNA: TGTGCCAGCAGTGGGACTATGGGGGATCAGCCCCAGCATTTT. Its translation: CASSGTMGDQPQHF.

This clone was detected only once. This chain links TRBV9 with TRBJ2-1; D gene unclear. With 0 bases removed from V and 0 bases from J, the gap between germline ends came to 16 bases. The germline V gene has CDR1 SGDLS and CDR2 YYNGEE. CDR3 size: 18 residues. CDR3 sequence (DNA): TGTGCCAGCAGCGTAGATGGCCGGATCCTCAGCTCCTACAATGAGCAGTTCTTC. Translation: CASSVDGRILSSYNEQFF. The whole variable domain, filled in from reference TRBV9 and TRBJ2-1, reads DSGVTQTPKHLITATGQRVTLRCSPRSGDLSVYWYQQSLDQGLQFLIQYYNGEERAKGNILERFSAQQFPDLHSELNLSSLELGDSALYFCASSVDGRILSSYNEQFFGPGTRLTVL.

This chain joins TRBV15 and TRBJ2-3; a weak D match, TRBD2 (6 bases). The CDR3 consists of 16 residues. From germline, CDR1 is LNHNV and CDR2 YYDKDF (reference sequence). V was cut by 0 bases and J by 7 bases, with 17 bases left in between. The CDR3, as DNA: TGTGCCACCAGCAGAGATTTGACTAGTGGCCCCAATACGCAGTATTTT. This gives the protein CATSRDLTSGPNTQYF.

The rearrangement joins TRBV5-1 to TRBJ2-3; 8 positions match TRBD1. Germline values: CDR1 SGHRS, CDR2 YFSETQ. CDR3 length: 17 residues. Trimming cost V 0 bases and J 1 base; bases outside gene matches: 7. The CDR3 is CASSLDLSGQGTDTQYF. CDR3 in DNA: TGCGCCAGCAGCTTGGATCTCTCGGGACAGGGCACAGATACGCAGTATTTT.

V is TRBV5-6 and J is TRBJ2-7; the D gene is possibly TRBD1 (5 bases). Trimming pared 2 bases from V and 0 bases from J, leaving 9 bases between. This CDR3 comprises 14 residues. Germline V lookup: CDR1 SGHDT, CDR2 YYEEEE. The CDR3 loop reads CASSFNRRSYEQYF. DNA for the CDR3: TGTGCCAGCAGCTTTAACAGGCGCTCCTACGAGCAGTACTTC.

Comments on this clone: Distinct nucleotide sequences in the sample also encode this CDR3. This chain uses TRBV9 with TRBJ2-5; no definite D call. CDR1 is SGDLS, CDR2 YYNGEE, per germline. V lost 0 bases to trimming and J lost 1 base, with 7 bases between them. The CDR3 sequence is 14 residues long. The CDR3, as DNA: TGTGCCAGCAGCGTAGCCACAAGCCAAGAGACCCAGTACTTC. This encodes CASSVATSQETQYF.

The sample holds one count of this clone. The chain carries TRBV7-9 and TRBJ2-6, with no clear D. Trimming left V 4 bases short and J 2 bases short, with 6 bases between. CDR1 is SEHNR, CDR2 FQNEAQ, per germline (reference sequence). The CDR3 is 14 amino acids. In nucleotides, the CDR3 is TGTGCCAGCAGCTACGGACCTGGGGCCAACGTCCTGACTTTC. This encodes CASSYGPGANVLTF.

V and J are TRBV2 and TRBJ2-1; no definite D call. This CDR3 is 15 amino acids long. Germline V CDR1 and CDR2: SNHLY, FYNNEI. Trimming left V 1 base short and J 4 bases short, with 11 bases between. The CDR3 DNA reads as TGTGCCAGCAGTGAAGACCCAACTACGTACAATGAGCAGTTCTTC. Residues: CASSEDPTTYNEQFF.